This is a list of T cell receptor beta chains from one sample in a study of monozygotic twins with inflammatory bowel disease. TCRdb re-called the 5' RACE reads; every CDR3 protein appears as one record, without DNA. The table lists approximately 400,000 distinct CDR3 sequences. The sample was blood. All receptors derive from a human donor with ulcerative colitis or Crohn's disease, or a healthy co-twin of an affected twin (not recorded which). Both conserved end residues are part of each CDR3. The order of the fields is V gene, J gene, CDR3 protein.

TRBV5-5,TRBJ1-2,CASSQPGVPTGGYTF
TRBV4-1,TRBJ2-3,CASSQDPSSGITQYF
TRBV5-1,TRBJ2-2,CASSYVSFPGELFF
TRBV14,TRBJ2-1,CASSRTSGGNEQFF
TRBV7-2,TRBJ2-7,CASSLTTGGTYEQYF
TRBV2,TRBJ1-2,CASSNLRGYTF
TRBV5-6,TRBJ1-1,CASSLGGTGEPFF
TRBV20-1,TRBJ1-2,CSAPRPQSYGYTF
TRBV29-1,TRBJ1-5,CSVSEGQNNQPQHF
TRBV19,TRBJ2-3,CASSIRSLVSTDTQYF
TRBV20-1,TRBJ2-1,CSARGRISERGLLNEQFF
TRBV7-9,TRBJ2-7,CASSMGAYEQYF
TRBV7-9,TRBJ1-5,CASSLSGGFNQPQHF
TRBV5-1,TRBJ1-1,CASSNGQGNTEAFF
TRBV19,TRBJ2-2,CASSIGWNTGELFF
TRBV12-3/TRBV12-4,TRBJ1-2,CASSSPPTGVDDYTF
TRBV18,TRBJ2-2,CASSPVSGDTGELFF
TRBV3-1,TRBJ1-2,CASSQAQGNYGYTF
TRBV4-2,TRBJ2-7,CASSHWGTYEQYF
TRBV18,TRBJ2-7,CASSPASVYEQYF
TRBV20-1,TRBJ2-3,CSARALLAGATDTQYF
TRBV20-1,TRBJ2-3,CSARVGGTQYF
TRBV15,TRBJ1-1,CATSRDPPTFYEAFF
TRBV5-1,TRBJ2-5,CASSSSRGRGETQYF
TRBV29-1,TRBJ2-7,CSARQGAYEQYF
TRBV5-1,TRBJ1-4,CASSLKGASTNEKLFF
TRBV24-1,TRBJ2-1,CATSDPGKGSEQFF
TRBV5-1,TRBJ2-7,CASKVENEQYF
TRBV12-3/TRBV12-4,TRBJ2-1,CASSLRDYINEQFF
TRBV4-1,TRBJ2-7,CASSQGISSYEQYF
TRBV10-3,TRBJ1-5,CAISQDRGQDQPQHF
TRBV30,TRBJ1-5,CAWTTGGLGNQPQHF
TRBV19,TRBJ1-5,CASGSRGTNQPQHF